The 10 T cell receptor beta chains reported below all come from one sample, sequenced in a study of CD4 T cells in relation to SARS-CoV-2 and coronaviruses. Sequenced by immunoSEQ multiplex PCR; TCRdb stores in-frame clones only, minus some. The profile shows roughly 60,000 clones, approximately 94% of them singletons. Unexposed donor CD4+ T cells date from 2011-2018, before the COVID-19 pandemic. Sequencing was done on a sample of naive CD4+ T cells from PBMCs. Stated subset: naive CD4+ T cells isolated by negative enrichment. The receptors were sampled from a human donor in good health.

The table lists this clone with a count of one. This chain joins TRBV27 and TRBJ2-7; D gene uncertain. Trimming left V 4 bases short and J 7 bases short, with 14 bases between. Germline CDR1 and CDR2: MNHEY and SMNVEV (reference sequence). The CDR3 loop spans 13 amino acids. In DNA, the CDR3 is TGTGCCAGCAGTTCCGCGAGGATGGGTGAGCAGTACTTC. The encoded protein is CASSSARMGEQYF.

This clone was found once. CDR3 in amino acids: CASSYSSAFVQETQYF. CDR3 nucleotide sequence: TGTGCCAGCAGTTATTCTAGCGCCTTCGTCCAAGAGACCCAGTACTTC. The rearrangement links TRBV3-1 (or the pseudogene TRBV3-2) to TRBJ2-5, with a possible D match to TRBD2 (6 bases). The germline V gene has CDR1 LGHDT and CDR2 YNNKEL (reference sequence). The CDR3 spans 16 residues. Deletions cut 6 bases from V and 1 base from J, with 18 bases between.

The chain joins TRBV5-4 to TRBJ2-2, with 11 bases fitting TRBD1. Germline lookup yields CDR1 SGHNT and CDR2 YYREEE (reference sequence). The CDR3 loop spans 16 amino acids. The J segment lost 1 base and the V segment lost 4 bases, leaving 3 bases of the junction unmatched. CDR3 region: CASSPGTGGNTGELFF. The CDR3 nucleotides read TGTGCCAGCAGCCCCGGGACAGGGGGGAACACCGGGGAGCTGTTTTTT.

The rearrangement links TRBV7-9 to TRBJ2-3; a weak D match, TRBD2 (6 bases). The CDR3 spans 14 residues. The germline V gene encodes CDR1 SEHNR and CDR2 FQNEAQ (reference sequence). V lost 3 bases and J lost 7, with 14 bases in between. CDR3 in DNA: TGTGCCAGCAGCTTGGGCGGGACGGGAAATACGCAGTATTTT. The encoded protein is CASSLGGTGNTQYF.

The J gene is TRBJ2-1, the V gene TRBV7-9; 8 bases map to TRBD1. Looked up from germline, CDR1 is SEHNR and CDR2 is FQNEAQ (reference sequence). J was trimmed by 7 bases and V by 5 bases; bases with no gene match: 7. The CDR3 extends over 14 amino acids. CDR3 bases: TGTGCCAGCAGCACCACAGGGGGTGGGAATGAGCAGTTCTTC. Translated: CASSTTGGGNEQFF.

This chain joins TRBV18 and TRBJ2-7, with D perhaps TRBD2 (6 bases). Per the germline V gene, CDR1 is KGHSH and CDR2 is LQKENI. The ends were cut back, 4 bases at V and 2 bases at J, with 15 bases in the middle. This CDR3 has 15 residues. CDR3 loop: CASSQGRGETYEQYF. CDR3 bases: TGTGCCAGCTCACAGGGTCGCGGGGAGACCTACGAGCAGTACTTC.

V gene TRBV14 combines with J gene TRBJ1-4; D is unclear. V was shortened by 4 bases and J by 8 bases, with 29 bases between the two germline ends. Per the germline V gene, CDR1 is SGHDN and CDR2 is FVKESK. The CDR3 extends over 19 amino acids. CDR3 bases: TGTGCCAGCAGCCGAACTGTTAAGGGAGCCGCCGTATTTCGGGAAAAACTGTTTTTT. It specifies CASSRTVKGAAVFREKLFF.

This chain uses TRBV5-6 with TRBJ2-6; tentative D call: TRBD2 (5 bases). CDR1 and CDR2 from the germline V gene are SGHDT and YYEEEE. This CDR3 comprises 18 residues. The V gene lost 2 bases and the J gene lost 0 bases, with 15 bases spanning the gap. The CDR3, as DNA: TGTGCCAGCAGCTTCGGCGGGCCCCCTTACTCTGGGGCCAACGTCCTGACTTTC. Its translation is CASSFGGPPYSGANVLTF.

The chain is built from TRBV12-3 or TRBV12-4 and TRBJ2-3; D gene ambiguous. This CDR3 comprises 11 residues. V lost 6 bases, J lost 4 bases, and 5 bases lay in between. CDR3 nucleotides: TGTGCCAGCAGCATTTCAGATACGCAGTATTTT. Amino acids: CASSISDTQYF.

V gene TRBV12-3 or TRBV12-4 combines with J gene TRBJ2-7; tentatively, D is TRBD2 (6 bases). This CDR3 contains 12 residues. V lost 5 bases and J lost 10, with 15 bases in between. The CDR3 coding sequence is TGTGCCAGCAGTCCGGGACTTTTAACACAGTACTTC. This gives the protein CASSPGLLTQYF.